This entry lists 17 T cell receptor beta chains sequenced from one sample in a study of cytomegalovirus exposure and HLA in healthy donors. Vbeta (60) and Jbeta (13) primers were used in the PCR. The repertoire was sequenced with immunoSEQ multiplex PCR; TCRdb's copy has only in-frame clones and lacks some. Here the sample spans more than 110,000 clones, roughly 80% being singletons. Sequenced material: PBMCs. These receptors all stem from a man between 35 and 55 years old in good health and CMV-seropositive.

This clone was detected a few times. The chain joins TRBV9 to TRBJ1-2, with 8 positions matching TRBD1. V shed 1 base and J 8 bases; nucleotides not matched to a gene: 7. Germline values: CDR1 SGDLS, CDR2 YYNGEE. This CDR3 contains 14 residues. In DNA form, the CDR3 reads TGTGCCAGCAGCGTAACCGGGACAGGATACGGCTACACCTTC. It yields the protein CASSVTGTGYGYTF.

The chain links TRBV9 to TRBJ2-6; perhaps TRBD1 as D (6 bases). The CDR3 runs 15 residues. Germline V gene lookup returns CDR1 SGDLS and CDR2 YYNGEE. Trimming left V 3 bases short and J 0 bases short, with 7 bases between. CDR3 residues: CASSDRVSGANVLTF. The CDR3 DNA is TGTGCCAGCAGCGACAGGGTCTCTGGGGCCAACGTCCTGACTTTC.

The V call is TRBV6-5, the J call TRBJ1-5; D gene uncertain. The V end was cut by 4 bases, the J end by 4 bases, with 11 bases between. Germline-derived CDR1 and CDR2 are MNHEY and SVGAGI. CDR3 length equals 14 residues. The CDR3 bases are TGTGCCAGCAGTTCCCCGCGGGAGAATCAGCCCCAGCATTTT. Translated: CASSSPRENQPQHF.

This clone was picked up one time. The chain has TRBV5-1 and TRBJ1-2; the D gene is possibly TRBD1 (5 bases). The germline V and J ends were trimmed by 0 bases and 2 bases, with 5 bases remaining between them. CDR3 length equals 13 residues. Germline CDR1 and CDR2: SGHRS and YFSETQ. The CDR3 reads CASSLAGNYGYTF. CDR3 coding DNA: TGCGCCAGCAGCTTGGCAGGGAACTATGGCTACACCTTC.

The chain has TRBV12-5 and TRBJ1-1; possibly TRBD1 for D (5 bases). This CDR3 is 14 amino acids long. V was cut by 6 bases and J by 4 bases, with 15 bases left in between. Germline V CDR1 and CDR2: LGHNT, FRNRAP. The CDR3 region has the DNA TGTGCTAGTGGCGAACGGGGGGAGGGCACTGAAGCTTTCTTT. Translating gives CASGERGEGTEAFF. The full variable domain, completed using reference TRBV12-5 and TRBJ1-1, is DARVTQTPRHKVTEMGQEVTMRCQPILGHNTVFWYRQTMMQGLELLAYFRNRAPLDDSGMPKDRFSAEMPDATLATLKIQPSEPRDSAVYFCASGERGEGTEAFFGQGTRLTVV.

The genes are TRBV13 and TRBJ2-5; 7 nucleotides match TRBD2. Germline CDR1 is PRHDT and CDR2 is FYEKMQ (reference sequence). This CDR3 region has 17 residues. V lost 3 bases and J lost 1; bases outside the gene matches: 11. This CDR3 reads CASSFGLERDPQETQYF. CDR3 nucleotides: TGTGCCAGCAGCTTCGGCCTCGAGCGGGACCCCCAAGAGACCCAGTACTTC.

V and J are TRBV27 and TRBJ1-1, with TRBD1 matching over 8 bases. The length of the CDR3 is 15 residues. Germline CDR1 and CDR2: MNHEY and SMNVEV (reference sequence). The junction had 13 bases not matched to a gene; V was cut back by 6 bases and J by 7 bases. The CDR3 coding sequence is TGTGCCAGCAGAAATCCGACAGGGGCGGGCGGTGAAGCTTTCTTT. It translates to CASRNPTGAGGEAFF.

This clone was seen a single time. The V gene is TRBV7-3, the J gene TRBJ2-3, with 14 bases identical to TRBD2. Germline CDR1 reads SGHTA; CDR2 reads FQGTGA. The CDR3 loop spans 18 amino acids. The V gene end was trimmed by 6 bases and the J gene end by 1 base; junction bases not matched to a gene: 9. The DNA for the CDR3 is TGTGCCAGCAGTTCCGGGACTAGCGGGAGAAAGGGCACAGATACGCAGTATTTT. As protein: CASSSGTSGRKGTDTQYF. Looking up the rest from reference TRBV7-3 and TRBJ2-3 gives the full variable domain: GAGVSQTPSNKVTEKGKYVELRCDPISGHTALYWYRQSLGQGPEFLIYFQGTGAADDSGLPNDRFFAVRPEGSVSTLKIQRTERGDSAVYLCASSSGTSGRKGTDTQYFGPGTRLTVL.

The chain carries TRBV7-9 and TRBJ1-5; no clear D gene. The V end was cut by 3 bases, the J end by 1 base, with 7 bases between. Germline V lookup: CDR1 SEHNR, CDR2 FQNEAQ (reference sequence). The CDR3 is 14 amino acids. The CDR3 sequence: CASSFGTSNQPQHF. The CDR3 nucleotides are TGTGCCAGCAGCTTTGGTACAAGCAATCAGCCCCAGCATTTT.

The J gene is TRBJ1-2, the V gene TRBV7-9; D unclear. The V end lost 5 bases, the J end lost 6 bases, and 13 bases lay between the germline ends. CDR1 SEHNR and CDR2 FQNEAQ come from the germline V gene (reference sequence). The CDR3 length is 13 residues. CDR3 coding DNA: TGTGCCAGCAGCCGGGAAGGAGGAAATGGCTACACCTTC. Translated: CASSREGGNGYTF. The variable domain in full, with the rest retrieved from reference TRBV7-9 and TRBJ1-2, is DTGVSQNPRHKITKRGQNVTFRCDPISEHNRLYWYRQTLGQGPEFLTYFQNEAQLEKSRLLSDRFSAERPKGSFSTLEIQRTEQGDSAMYLCASSREGGNGYTFGSGTRLTVV.

The chain carries TRBV7-3 and TRBJ2-7, with a weak D call TRBD2 (6 bases). The CDR3 length is 13 residues. The V end lost 6 bases, the J end lost 2 bases, and 11 bases lay between the germline ends. CDR1 is SGHTA, CDR2 FQGTGA, per germline. The CDR3 reads CASSRDSTYEQYF. As DNA, the CDR3 is TGTGCCAGCAGTCGGGACTCGACCTACGAGCAGTACTTC.

V and J are TRBV5-4 and TRBJ2-1; D ambiguous. The CDR3 covers 15 residues. Trimming shortened V by 4 bases and J by 1 base, and 12 bases separated the two germline ends. Looked up from germline, CDR1 is SGHNT and CDR2 is YYREEE (reference sequence). The CDR3 nucleotides read TGTGCCAGCAGCCCTCTAGTAGGTTCCTACAATGAGCAGTTCTTC. Translation gives CASSPLVGSYNEQFF.

V usage is TRBV5-1 and J usage is TRBJ2-7, with 9 positions matching TRBD1. With 0 bases clipped from V and 7 bases from J, the junction kept 5 bases outside the gene matches. Looked up from germline, CDR1 is SGHRS and CDR2 is YFSETQ. The CDR3 has 14 amino acids. CDR3 in amino acids: CASSLAGQGREQYF. The CDR3 DNA reads TGCGCCAGCAGCTTGGCGGGACAGGGCAGGGAGCAGTACTTC.

The chain recombines TRBV30 with TRBJ1-3; D ambiguous. The CDR3 extends over 13 amino acids. Germline V CDR1 and CDR2: GTSNPN, SVGIG (reference sequence). V dropped 4 bases and J dropped 2 bases, with 9 bases sitting between them. The CDR3 sequence is CAWNPGTGNTIYF. The DNA for the CDR3 is TGTGCCTGGAACCCGGGGACTGGAAACACCATATATTTT. Full variable domain (missing parts from reference TRBV30 and TRBJ1-3): SQTIHQWPATLVQPVGSPLSLECTVEGTSNPNLYWYRQAAGRGLQLLFYSVGIGQISSEVPQNLSASRPQDRQFILSSKKLLLSDSGFYLCAWNPGTGNTIYFGEGSWLTVV.

J is TRBJ1-6 and V is TRBV19, with D hard to call. This CDR3 region has 12 residues. Germline V gene lookup returns CDR1 LNHDA and CDR2 SQIVND (reference sequence). V dropped 5 bases and J dropped 10 bases, with 9 bases sitting between them. The CDR3 nucleotides are TGTGCCAGTAGTCGCCAGGCATCACCCCTCCACTTT. Translation: CASSRQASPLHF.

The chain employs TRBV6-1 and TRBJ1-2, with D tentatively TRBD1 (6 bases). The CDR3 is 14 amino acids. V was pared by 7 bases and J by 4 bases, with 16 bases between. CDR1 is MNHNS and CDR2 is SASEGT in the germline V gene. The CDR3 DNA reads as TGTGCCAGCATCGACCGGACAGACCTCTATGGCTACACCTTC. Protein sequence: CASIDRTDLYGYTF.

This clone has more than one count but fewer than ten. This chain joins TRBV7-9 and TRBJ1-1, with TRBD1 matching 7 bases. The CDR3 runs 18 residues. Germline trimming cut 2 bases from V and 1 base from J; bases unmatched to any gene: 13. Germline CDR1 is SEHNR and CDR2 is FQNEAQ (reference sequence). In DNA, the CDR3 is TGTGCCAGCAGCTTAAGGACAGGCCTTTTAGAACCGAACACTGAAGCTTTCTTT. Protein: CASSLRTGLLEPNTEAFF.